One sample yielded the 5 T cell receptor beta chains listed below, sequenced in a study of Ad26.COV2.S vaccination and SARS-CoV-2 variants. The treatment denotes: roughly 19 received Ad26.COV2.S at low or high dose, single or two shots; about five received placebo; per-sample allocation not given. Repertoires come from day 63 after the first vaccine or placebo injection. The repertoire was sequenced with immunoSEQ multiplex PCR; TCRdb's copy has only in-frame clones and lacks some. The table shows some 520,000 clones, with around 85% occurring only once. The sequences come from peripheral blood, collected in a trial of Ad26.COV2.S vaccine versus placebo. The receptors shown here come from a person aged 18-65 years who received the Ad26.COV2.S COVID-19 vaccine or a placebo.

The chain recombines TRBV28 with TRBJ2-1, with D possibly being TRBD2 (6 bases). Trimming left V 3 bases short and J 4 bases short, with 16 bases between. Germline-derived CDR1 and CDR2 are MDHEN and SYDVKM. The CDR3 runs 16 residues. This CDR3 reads CASSFYSSAGYNEQFF. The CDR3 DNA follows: TGTGCCAGCAGTTTTTATTCATCAGCGGGTTACAATGAGCAGTTCTTC. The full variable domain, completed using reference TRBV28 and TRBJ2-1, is DVKVTQSSRYLVKRTGEKVFLECVQDMDHENMFWYRQDPGLGLRLIYFSYDVKMKEKGDIPEGYSVSREKKERFSLILESASTNQTSMYLCASSFYSSAGYNEQFFGPGTRLTVL.

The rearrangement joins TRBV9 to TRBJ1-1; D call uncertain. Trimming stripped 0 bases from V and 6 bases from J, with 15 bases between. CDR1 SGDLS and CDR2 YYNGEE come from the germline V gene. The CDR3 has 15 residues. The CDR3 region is CASSVGPSNTAEAFF. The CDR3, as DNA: TGTGCCAGCAGCGTAGGACCCTCCAATACTGCTGAAGCTTTCTTT.

CDR3 bases: TGTGCCAGCAGTTATCGAGGTGGGACCTCCGGTAACTGCTTCAACTACGAGCAGTACTTC. This codes for CASSYRGGTSGNCFNYEQYF. The chain joins TRBV6-8 to TRBJ2-7; D may match TRBD1 or TRBD2 (5 bases each). CDR1 MNHGY and CDR2 SAAAGT come from the germline V gene. The CDR3 loop spans 20 amino acids. V was clipped by 3 bases and J by 3 bases, with 30 bases between them.

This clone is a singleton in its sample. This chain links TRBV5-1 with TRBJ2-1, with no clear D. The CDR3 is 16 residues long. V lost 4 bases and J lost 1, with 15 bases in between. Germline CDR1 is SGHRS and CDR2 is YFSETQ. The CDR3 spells CASSPSRSASYNEQFF. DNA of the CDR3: TGCGCCAGCAGCCCCTCCCGCTCCGCATCCTACAATGAGCAGTTCTTC.

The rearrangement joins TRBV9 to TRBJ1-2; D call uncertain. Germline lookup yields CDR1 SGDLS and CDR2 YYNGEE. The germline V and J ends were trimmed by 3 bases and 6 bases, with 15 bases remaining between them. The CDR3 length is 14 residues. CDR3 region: CASSAQSGTDGYTF. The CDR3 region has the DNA TGTGCCAGCAGCGCCCAATCGGGAACGGATGGCTACACCTTC.